This T cell receptor (beta chain) came from a study of OX40 agonist ivuxolimab in advanced cancers. Study in general: Intravenous ivuxolimab at 0.01 to 10 mg/kg was given to patients every 2 weeks. Study-wide results and limits: No determination was made of the antigen specificity of the expanded peripheral T cells. The study found that CD8+ T cells averaged more expanded clones than CD4+.

Germline V gene data show CDR1 as WSHSY and CDR2 as SAAADI. This CDR3 comprises 14 residues. The V end lost 4 bases, the J end lost 0 bases, and 7 bases lay between the germline ends. Sequencing used immunoSEQ multiplex PCR; TCRdb keeps in-frame clones, though not all of them. The repertoire includes approximately 50,000 clones, about 80% of them detected once, and about 3.9% sits in the top ten. As concerns this clone: Its matching antigen is unknown.

Sequencing was performed on CD4+ or CD8+ T cells sorted from blood, taken in a trial of the OX40 agonist ivuxolimab. The chain joins TRBV10-2 to TRBJ2-1; D is perhaps TRBD2 (5 bases). This clonotype was sampled from an adult with an advanced solid tumor such as melanoma, head and neck, liver or kidney cancer. The CDR3: CASSASLSYNEQFF. The CDR3, as DNA: TGCGCCAGCAGTGCTAGCCTCTCCTACAATGAGCAGTTCTTC.